Here is one T cell receptor beta chain with its context. The sample originates from a study of blood T cell repertoires in COVID-19. Overall study: Sources were T cells, B-cell-depleted T cells, or PBMCs; the material itself was cDNA or gDNA.

V gave up 2 bases and J gave up 0 bases; unmatched junction bases: 4. Per the germline V gene, CDR1 is SGHNT and CDR2 is YYREEE (reference sequence). The CDR3 has 15 residues. Authors' data handling: Reference gene primer amplification yielded estimated nucleated cell counts. Clones were read by immunoSEQ multiplex PCR, and TCRdb kept only the in-frame ones, dropping some. The V and J calls and clone size are taken from that table; D and trimming were inferred from the DNA. Found here are around 40,000 clones, 87% of them singletons; the top ten hold approximately 25%. The chain couples TRBV5-4 to TRBJ1-1, with TRBD1 matching 7 bases. The TCR sequence derives from a man in his fifties or sixties with active or convalescent COVID-19. The sequencing sample was made of peripheral blood. CDR3 in amino acids: CASSFKGAVNTEAFF. In DNA form, the CDR3 reads TGTGCCAGCAGCTTCAAGGGGGCCGTGAACACTGAAGCTTTCTTT.